Shown below are 23 T cell receptor beta chains from a single sample sequenced in a study of cytotoxic CD8 clonotypes in ibrutinib-treated CLL. Measured with immunoSEQ multiplex PCR; TCRdb has only the in-frame clones, and not every one. The sample shows about 68,000 clones, more than 60% of them seen only once. The sample here was PBMCs, taken after 12 months of ibrutinib treatment. These receptors originate from a human donor with chronic lymphocytic leukemia.

The V and J genes are TRBV9 and TRBJ1-4; TRBD1 matches 9 bases. The CDR3 covers 17 residues. Germline trimming cut 0 bases from V and 3 bases from J; bases unmatched to any gene: 6. Germline loops: CDR1 SGDLS, CDR2 YYNGEE. The CDR3: CASSVATGGAANEKLFF. The DNA of the CDR3 is TGTGCCAGCAGCGTAGCTACAGGGGGCGCGGCTAATGAAAAACTGTTTTTT. Full variable domain (outside the CDR3, taken from reference TRBV9 and TRBJ1-4): DSGVTQTPKHLITATGQRVTLRCSPRSGDLSVYWYQQSLDQGLQFLIQYYNGEERAKGNILERFSAQQFPDLHSELNLSSLELGDSALYFCASSVATGGAANEKLFFGSGTQLSVL.

The rearrangement joins TRBV25-1 to TRBJ2-7; TRBD2 matches at 8 bases. Germline loops: CDR1 MGHDK, CDR2 SYGVNS. V lost 8 bases, J lost 2 bases, and 5 bases stayed unmatched. The CDR3 extends over 13 amino acids. CDR3 in amino acids: CASSPAGAYEQYF. CDR3 nucleotide sequence: TGTGCCAGCTCGCCAGCGGGGGCCTACGAGCAGTACTTC.

This chain uses TRBV14 with TRBJ2-1, with D uncertain. The CDR3 is 13 residues long. V was trimmed by 1 base and J by 4 bases, leaving 5 bases between them. CDR1 SGHDN and CDR2 FVKESK come from the germline V gene. CDR3 DNA sequence: TGTGCCAGCAGCCAAGGGCCTTACAATGAGCAGTTCTTC. Protein sequence: CASSQGPYNEQFF.

In its sample, this clone was seen a few times. The J gene is TRBJ2-2, the V gene TRBV7-2; TRBD1 aligns across 10 bases. Germline loops: CDR1 SGHTA, CDR2 FQGNSA. J was trimmed by 1 base and V by 5 bases; bases with no gene match: 4. This CDR3 has 16 residues. The CDR3 is CASSPRDRGNTGELFF. The DNA of the CDR3 is TGTGCCAGCAGCCCCCGGGACAGGGGGAACACCGGGGAGCTGTTTTTT.

J is TRBJ1-5 and V is TRBV5-6; D is unresolved. The CDR3 is 13 amino acids. Between the trimmed V and J ends, which lost 3 bases and 7 bases, there was a span of 11 bases. The germline V gene encodes CDR1 SGHDT and CDR2 YYEEEE. This chain's CDR3 is CASSSSGKQPQHF. CDR3 coding DNA: TGTGCCAGCAGCTCCTCAGGTAAACAGCCCCAGCATTTT.

The V gene is TRBV7-3, the J gene TRBJ1-6, with D unresolved. Germline CDR1 is SGHTA and CDR2 is FQGTGA. This CDR3 is 14 amino acids long. The ends were cut back, 4 bases at V and 7 bases at J, with 11 bases in the middle. CDR3 sequence reads: CASSSIGPNSPLHF. DNA for the CDR3: TGTGCCAGCAGCTCGATCGGACCCAATTCACCCCTCCACTTT.

This chain joins TRBV21-1 and TRBJ2-5; the table's D call of TRBD2 was not tested on the DNA. TRBV21-1 is described as a pseudogene. The CDR3 covers 19 residues. CDR3 residues: CASSKSGPGGQRYQETQYF. The CDR3 DNA is TGTGCCAGCAGCAAGTCCGGTCCGGGGGGGCAAAGATACCAAGAGACCCAGTACTTC.

This clone was observed once. The chain couples TRBV30 to TRBJ2-7; no clear D gene. V lost 4 bases and J 4 bases, leaving 17 bases between the germline ends. The CDR3 is 14 amino acids. The V gene's germline CDR1 is GTSNPN and CDR2 SVGIG (reference sequence). The CDR3 DNA is TGTGCCTGGATGAACCGCGCTCTCCGATACGAGCAGTACTTC. Translating gives CAWMNRALRYEQYF.

This rearrangement joins TRBV6-6 to TRBJ1-2; D uncertain. Between the trimmed V and J ends, which lost 0 bases and 7 bases, there was a span of 6 bases. This CDR3 spans 12 amino acids. Per the germline V gene, CDR1 is MNHNY and CDR2 is SVGAGI (reference sequence). CDR3 DNA: TGTGCCAGCAGTTACTCCGCGGGTGGCTACACCTTC. Residues: CASSYSAGGYTF.

The genes are TRBV5-4 and TRBJ1-5, with D tentatively TRBD1 (5 bases). This CDR3 contains 14 residues. Germline V lookup: CDR1 SGHNT, CDR2 YYREEE (reference sequence). Between the trimmed V and J ends, which lost 2 bases and 3 bases, there was a span of 9 bases. DNA of the CDR3: TGTGCCAGCAGCTTTGCAGGGTCCAATCAGCCCCAGCATTTT. It yields the protein CASSFAGSNQPQHF.

J is TRBJ2-3 and V is TRBV15; TRBD2 agrees at 11 bases. J lost 4 bases, V lost 2 bases, and 2 bases had no gene match. CDR3 length: 15 residues. Germline CDR1 LNHNV, CDR2 YYDKDF (reference sequence). The CDR3 DNA follows: TGTGCCACCAGCAGACTTAGCGGGGGGGCAGATACGCAGTATTTT. Encoded protein: CATSRLSGGADTQYF.

The rearrangement uses TRBV27 and TRBJ1-1, with TRBD1 as a possible D gene (6 bases). The germline gives CDR1 MNHEY, CDR2 SMNVEV (reference sequence). Trimming took off 7 bases at V and 1 base at J, with 22 bases between the two ends. The CDR3 runs to 17 residues. The CDR3 protein is CASIAGGRNSRNTEAFF. CDR3 bases: TGTGCCAGCATCGCGGGGGGGCGAAACAGTAGGAACACTGAAGCTTTCTTT.

The V and J genes are TRBV11-3 and TRBJ1-1; no clear D. The germline gives CDR1 SGHNT, CDR2 YENEEA. With 3 bases removed from V and 0 bases from J, the gap between germline ends came to 8 bases. This CDR3 comprises 14 residues. The CDR3 DNA is TGTGCCAGCAGCTTGGGCGGCATGAACACTGAAGCTTTCTTT. It yields the protein CASSLGGMNTEAFF.

This clone was detected only a few times. The V gene is TRBV5-1, the J gene TRBJ1-2; D perhaps matches TRBD1 (6 bases). From germline, CDR1 is SGHRS and CDR2 YFSETQ. The germline V and J ends were trimmed by 0 bases and 8 bases, with 17 bases remaining between them. CDR3 length: 15 amino acids. CDR3 region: CASSLVSGGGSGYTF. The CDR3 DNA reads as TGCGCCAGCAGCTTGGTCTCGGGGGGCGGGAGCGGCTACACCTTC.

Of note for this clone: The germline gene is not matched at one end of the junction; a read error may be the cause. The gene calls are TRBV7-7 and TRBJ2-2; D uncertain. CDR1 is SSHAT and CDR2 is FNYEAQ in the germline V gene (reference sequence). This CDR3 contains 12 residues. Written as DNA, the CDR3 is TGTGCCAGCAGCTTAGGGTCCGGAGAGCTGTTTTTT. Translating it yields CASSLGSGELFF.

This chain links TRBV27 with TRBJ1-1; 8 bases are a match to TRBD1. This CDR3 has 19 residues. Trimming took 6 bases from V and 3 from J; bases not matched to a gene: 21. Germline V CDR1 and CDR2: MNHEY, SMNVEV (reference sequence). This CDR3 reads CASRSNWAGGRGRDTEAFF. The CDR3 nucleotides are TGTGCCAGCAGATCCAATTGGGCAGGGGGCCGAGGGCGGGACACTGAAGCTTTCTTT.

The chain couples TRBV2 to TRBJ1-4; no firm D call. The CDR3 contains 15 residues. Per the germline V gene, CDR1 is SNHLY and CDR2 is FYNNEI. Trimming removed 3 bases at V and 6 bases at J, with 14 bases between. The DNA for the CDR3 is TGTGCCAGCAGTGAGATTACAGCCGGTCATGAAAAACTGTTTTTT. Residues: CASSEITAGHEKLFF.

The chain uses TRBV9 and TRBJ2-3, with a tentative D call TRBD2 (7 bases). Trimming removed 0 bases at V and 2 bases at J, with 13 bases between. Germline V CDR1 and CDR2: SGDLS, YYNGEE. The CDR3 is made up of 16 amino acids. The CDR3 nucleotides read TGTGCCAGCAGCGTAGAGGGGGGGCTCCACACAGATACGCAGTATTTT. It translates to CASSVEGGLHTDTQYF.

The rearrangement joins TRBV10-3 to TRBJ2-1, with D perhaps TRBD2 (5 bases). Germline V gene lookup returns CDR1 ENHRY and CDR2 SYGVKD. The CDR3 covers 14 residues. Trimming cost V 8 bases and J 9 bases, with 20 bases left between them. The CDR3 region is CAIGMQAEEGEQFF. The CDR3 nucleotides read TGTGCCATCGGGATGCAAGCGGAGGAAGGTGAGCAGTTCTTC.

The genes are TRBV21-1 and TRBJ1-2; TRBD1, the D gene given by the table, was not confirmed from the DNA. TRBV21-1 is shown as a pseudogene. The CDR3 sequence is 16 residues long. The CDR3 DNA reads TGTGCCAGCCTCGGCGGACAGGGGACTTCTAACTATGGCTACACCTTC. This codes for CASLGGQGTSNYGYTF.

This clone has a single count. The chain joins TRBV4-1 to TRBJ1-3, with D uncertain. CDR3 length: 17 residues. Trimming removed 4 bases at V and 0 bases at J, with 16 bases between. Germline CDR1 and CDR2: MGHRA and YSYEKL. The CDR3 region has the DNA TGCGCCAGCAGCCCCACCTTTTGGGCGAGCTCTGGAAACACCATATATTTT. It is translated as CASSPTFWASSGNTIYF.

The DNA for the CDR3 is TGTGCCAGCAGCACGGGGCGTGGGACACGCGCGTACCAGGAGCAGTACTTC. Protein sequence: CASSTGRGTRAYQEQYF. The genes are TRBV7-9 and TRBJ2-7, with D tentatively TRBD1 (6 bases). V gave up 5 bases and J gave up 7 bases, with 27 bases separating them. Germline V CDR1 and CDR2: SEHNR, FQNEAQ (reference sequence). CDR3 size: 17 residues.

This chain joins TRBV10-3 and TRBJ2-1, with D perhaps being TRBD1 or TRBD2 (5 bases each). Germline-derived CDR1 and CDR2 are ENHRY and SYGVKD. There are 14 residues in the CDR3. The ends were cut back, 0 bases at V and 7 bases at J, with 10 bases in the middle. The CDR3 region has the DNA TGTGCCATCAGTGAGTCCCGGGACGCTAATGAGCAGTTCTTC. Translation: CAISESRDANEQFF.